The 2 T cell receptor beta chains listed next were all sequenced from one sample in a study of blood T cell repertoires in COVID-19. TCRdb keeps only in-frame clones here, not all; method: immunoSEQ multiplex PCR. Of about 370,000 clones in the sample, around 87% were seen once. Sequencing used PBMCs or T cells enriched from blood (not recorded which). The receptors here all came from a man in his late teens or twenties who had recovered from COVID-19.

DNA for the CDR3: TGTGCCAGCAGCCTAAAGGGGGGGTATTCCCAGTTCTTC. This translates into CASSLKGGYSQFF. The chain recombines TRBV3-1 (or the pseudogene TRBV3-2) with TRBJ2-1, with D maybe TRBD2 (7 bases). V was cut by 4 bases and J by 13 bases, with 17 bases left in between. Germline V gene lookup returns CDR1 LGHDT and CDR2 YNNKEL (reference sequence). The CDR3 covers 13 residues.

In nucleotides, the CDR3 is TGTGCCAGCAGTTACCCGGGGACAGGAACTTATGGCTACACCTTC. It is translated as CASSYPGTGTYGYTF. V gene TRBV6-2 or TRBV6-3 combines with J gene TRBJ1-2, with 8 bases identical to TRBD1. This CDR3 is 15 amino acids long. Germline CDR1 and CDR2: MNHEY and SVGEGT. Trimming removed 2 bases from V and 5 bases from J; junction bases left unmatched: 7.